The 13 T cell receptor beta chains presented below share a single source sample, sequenced in a study of T cell responses to AZD1222 COVID-19 vaccine. TCRdb keeps only in-frame clones here, not all; method: immunoSEQ multiplex PCR. The data hold about 88,000 clones, with about 90% observed a single time. The sample in question was peripheral blood, obtained on day 0 of AZD1222 vaccination. The receptors stem from an adult in good health.

The V gene is TRBV10-3, the J gene TRBJ2-7, with TRBD1 matching over 12 bases. Trimming took 9 bases from V and 0 from J; bases not matched to a gene: 12. Germline assignment: CDR1 ENHRY and CDR2 SYGVKD. CDR3 length: 17 amino acids. Written as DNA, the CDR3 is TGTGCCATGGCATCCGGGACAGGGGGCGGAAGCTCCTACGAGCAGTACTTC. This gives the protein CAMASGTGGGSSYEQYF.

The chain combines TRBV9 with TRBJ2-1; the D gene is possibly TRBD2 (5 bases). Germline V gene data show CDR1 as SGDLS and CDR2 as YYNGEE. CDR3 length: 17 amino acids. V was shortened by 4 bases and J by 2 bases, with 19 bases between the two germline ends. The CDR3 here is CASSPHGERITYNEQFF. For the CDR3, the DNA is TGTGCCAGCAGCCCCCACGGGGAGCGGATCACCTACAATGAGCAGTTCTTC.

CDR3 sequence: CASRATSARSTDTQYF. The CDR3 nucleotides are TGTGCCAGTAGGGCGACTAGCGCACGTAGCACAGATACGCAGTATTTT. The chain couples TRBV19 to TRBJ2-3; 8 positions agree with TRBD2. The CDR3 is 16 residues long. The V and J ends lost 6 bases and 0 bases, in that order; junction bases with no gene match: 8. The germline V gene encodes CDR1 LNHDA and CDR2 SQIVND (reference sequence).

The chain links TRBV7-9 to TRBJ2-2; TRBD2 matches 9 bases. CDR1 and CDR2 from the germline V gene are SEHNR and FQNEAQ (reference sequence). With 5 bases clipped from V and 2 bases from J, the junction kept 9 bases outside the gene matches. The CDR3 totals 17 residues. In DNA, the CDR3 is TGTGCCAGCAGCAGAGGGGCTAGCGGGGATAACACCGGGGAGCTGTTTTTT. This gives the protein CASSRGASGDNTGELFF.

The gene calls are TRBV5-1 and TRBJ1-2; D not certain. The CDR3 length is 15 residues. V gave up 3 bases and J gave up 3 bases, with 15 bases separating them. Looked up from germline, CDR1 is SGHRS and CDR2 is YFSETQ. Written as DNA, the CDR3 is TGCGCCAGCAGCTCGTTCCGGGGAATCCACTATGGCTACACCTTC. This sequence encodes CASSSFRGIHYGYTF.

The rearrangement joins TRBV11-2 to TRBJ2-5, with 14 bases identical to TRBD2. The germline gives CDR1 SGHAT, CDR2 FQNNGV. The CDR3 covers 17 residues. The V segment lost 4 bases and the J segment 7 bases; nucleotides outside the gene matches: 11. The CDR3 loop is CASSSGTSGSSGVTQYF. The CDR3 DNA reads TGTGCCAGCAGCTCCGGGACTAGCGGGAGTTCTGGGGTGACCCAGTACTTC.

V gene TRBV9 combines with J gene TRBJ2-3; D possibly corresponds to TRBD2 (6 bases). This CDR3 has 16 amino acids. CDR1 is SGDLS, CDR2 YYNGEE, per germline. Trimming left V 4 bases short and J 5 bases short, with 20 bases between. CDR3 residues: CASSPDTGLRGDTQYF. The CDR3 nucleotides are TGTGCCAGCAGCCCCGACACGGGACTCCGGGGAGATACGCAGTATTTT.

The genes are TRBV5-1 and TRBJ2-1; tentatively, D is TRBD2 (6 bases). The germline V gene encodes CDR1 SGHRS and CDR2 YFSETQ. Trimming removed 0 bases from V and 9 bases from J, with 7 bases in between. This CDR3 has 12 residues. CDR3: CASSLVSGEQFF. The CDR3 region has the DNA TGCGCCAGCAGCTTGGTTAGCGGTGAGCAGTTCTTC. Using reference TRBV5-1 and TRBJ2-1 for the parts outside the CDR3, the full variable domain is KAGVTQTPRYLIKTRGQQVTLSCSPISGHRSVSWYQQTPGQGLQFLFEYFSETQRNKGNFPGRFSGRQFSNSRSEMNVSTLELGDSALYLCASSLVSGEQFFGPGTRLTVL.

J is TRBJ1-1 and V is TRBV7-9; no clear D. Trimming pared 2 bases from V and 2 bases from J, leaving 9 bases between. Germline CDR1 reads SEHNR; CDR2 reads FQNEAQ (reference sequence). CDR3 length: 14 residues. This CDR3 is CASSLSAGNTEAFF. CDR3 nucleotide sequence: TGTGCCAGCAGCTTATCGGCGGGAAACACTGAAGCTTTCTTT.

The rearrangement links TRBV5-6 to TRBJ1-2; D not resolved. The V gene lost 0 bases and the J gene lost 4 bases, with 13 bases spanning the gap. The CDR3 has 15 amino acids. Germline V gene sequence: CDR1 SGHDT, CDR2 YYEEEE. The CDR3 DNA follows: TGTGCCAGCAGCTTGGTTGGCAGTAACCGCTATGGCTACACCTTC. It yields the protein CASSLVGSNRYGYTF.

In its sample, this clone was seen a few times. Within the sample, other DNA sequences also encode this same CDR3. The chain links TRBV19 to TRBJ1-4; D not resolved. Germline V lookup: CDR1 LNHDA, CDR2 SQIVND (reference sequence). The length of the CDR3 is 14 residues. V lost 7 bases and J lost 0, with 9 bases in between. The DNA for the CDR3 is TGTGCCAGTACCGGCGGGGCAACTAATGAAAAACTGTTTTTT. It specifies CASTGGATNEKLFF. Based on the CDR3 plus reference TRBV19 and TRBJ1-4, the full variable domain is DGGITQSPKYLFRKEGQNVTLSCEQNLNHDAMYWYRQDPGQGLRLIYYSQIVNDFQKGDIAEGYSVSREKKESFPLTVTSAQKNPTAFYLCASTGGATNEKLFFGSGTQLSVL.

This clone was detected a few times. This chain uses TRBV28 with TRBJ2-7; perhaps D is TRBD1 or TRBD2 (5 bases each). This CDR3 has 17 residues. Trimming removed 5 bases at V and 0 bases at J, with 20 bases between. CDR1 and CDR2 (germline): MDHEN, SYDVKM. The CDR3 region is CASSPEGLPLGSYEQYF. The CDR3 coding sequence is TGTGCCAGCAGTCCCGAGGGGCTGCCTTTAGGCTCCTACGAGCAGTACTTC.

DNA of the CDR3: TGTGCCAGCAGTGAAGGGCTAGCGGGAGTATATGAGCAGTTCTTC. It is translated as CASSEGLAGVYEQFF. V is TRBV6-1 and J is TRBJ2-1; 10 bases are a match to TRBD2. V lost 1 base and J lost 8; bases outside the gene matches: 5. This CDR3 comprises 15 residues. The germline V gene encodes CDR1 MNHNS and CDR2 SASEGT.